This T cell receptor (beta chain) was observed in a study of blood T cell repertoires in COVID-19. For the study at large: Some COVID-19 samples were acute and others convalescent; all came from the United States, Italy and Spain. The cDNA or gDNA used as material had been derived from T cells, B-cell-depleted T cells, or PBMCs.

The protocol was immunoSEQ multiplex PCR, while the TCRdb copy is restricted to in-frame clones and leaves out a portion. In the table there are over 100,000 clones, 80% to 85% of which are singletons. V lost 4 bases to trimming and J lost 6 bases; unmatched junction nucleotides: 2. Germline values: CDR1 LGHDT, CDR2 YNNKEL (reference sequence). CDR3 length: 13 amino acids. What was sequenced was peripheral blood. The chain joins TRBV3-1 (or the pseudogene TRBV3-2) to TRBJ2-3, with 9 bases matching TRBD1. This receptor was obtained from a man between 70 and 80 years old with acute or convalescent COVID-19. CDR3 nucleotide sequence: TGTGCCAGCAGCCGTGACAGGGGGGATACGCAGTATTTT. It codes for CASSRDRGDTQYF.